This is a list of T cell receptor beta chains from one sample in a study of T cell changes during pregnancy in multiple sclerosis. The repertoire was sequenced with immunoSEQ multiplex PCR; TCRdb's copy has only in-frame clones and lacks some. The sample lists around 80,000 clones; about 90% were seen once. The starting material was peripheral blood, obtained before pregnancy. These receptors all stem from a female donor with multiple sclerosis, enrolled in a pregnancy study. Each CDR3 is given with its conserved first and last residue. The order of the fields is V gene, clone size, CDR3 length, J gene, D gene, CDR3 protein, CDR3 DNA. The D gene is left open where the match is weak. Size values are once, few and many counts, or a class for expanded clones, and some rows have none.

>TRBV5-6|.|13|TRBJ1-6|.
CASSRQVLSPLHF
TGTGCCAGCAGCCGACAGGTGCTTTCACCCCTCCACTTT
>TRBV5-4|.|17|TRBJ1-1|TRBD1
CASSSSPFRQGGTEAFF
TGTGCCAGCAGCTCCTCTCCTTTTAGACAGGGCGGCACTGAAGCTTTCTTT
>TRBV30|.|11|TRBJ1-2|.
CAWSAGYGYTF
TGTGCCTGGAGTGCAGGGTATGGCTACACCTTC
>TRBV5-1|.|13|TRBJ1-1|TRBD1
CASSKIQGNEAFF
TGCGCCAGCAGCAAAATACAGGGGAATGAAGCTTTCTTT
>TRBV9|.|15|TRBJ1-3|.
CASSLLWDTGNTIYF
TGTGCCAGCAGCTTGTTGTGGGACACGGGAAACACCATATATTTT
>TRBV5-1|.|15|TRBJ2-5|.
CASGRSTGEGETQYF
TGCGCCAGCGGCCGGTCGACAGGGGAGGGAGAGACCCAGTACTTC
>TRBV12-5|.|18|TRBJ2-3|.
CASGLATKIEQGLDTQYF
TGTGCTAGTGGTTTGGCCACCAAAATTGAACAGGGCTTGGATACGCAGTATTTT
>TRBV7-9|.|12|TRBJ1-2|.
CASSEGDYGYTF
TGTGCCAGCAGCGAGGGGGACTATGGCTACACCTTC
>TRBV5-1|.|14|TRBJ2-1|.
CASSPIPGSNEQFF
TGCGCCAGCAGCCCAATCCCGGGAAGCAATGAGCAGTTCTTC
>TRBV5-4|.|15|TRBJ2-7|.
CASSLDGGGGYEQYF
TGTGCCAGCAGCTTGGACGGGGGAGGCGGCTACGAGCAGTACTTC
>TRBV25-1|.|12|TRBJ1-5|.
CASSDPGGPQHF
TGTGCCAGCAGTGATCCGGGTGGGCCCCAGCATTTT
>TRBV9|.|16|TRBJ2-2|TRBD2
CASSVSSGGHTGELFF
TGTGCCAGCAGCGTATCTAGCGGGGGGCACACCGGGGAGCTGTTTTTT
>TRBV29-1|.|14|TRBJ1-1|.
CSVEIQEKRTEAFF
TGCAGCGTCGAGATACAGGAGAAGCGCACTGAAGCTTTCTTT
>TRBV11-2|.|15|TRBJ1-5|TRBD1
CASSRSGQGNQPQHF
TGTGCCAGCAGCCGATCGGGACAGGGCAATCAGCCCCAGCATTTT
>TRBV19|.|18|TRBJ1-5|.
CASSGGSGLGTGNQPQHF
TGTGCCAGTAGCGGGGGAAGTGGATTAGGAACAGGCAATCAGCCCCAGCATTTT
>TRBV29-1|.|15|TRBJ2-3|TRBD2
CSVDSSGGFTDTQYF
TGCAGCGTTGACTCTAGCGGGGGTTTCACAGATACGCAGTATTTT
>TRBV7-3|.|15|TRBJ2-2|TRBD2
CASSLTSGGAGELFF
TGTGCCAGCAGCTTAACTAGCGGGGGGGCCGGGGAGCTGTTTTTT
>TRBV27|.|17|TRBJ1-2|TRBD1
CASSLFPGTGGFYGYTF
TGTGCCAGCAGTTTATTCCCGGGGACAGGTGGTTTCTATGGCTACACCTTC
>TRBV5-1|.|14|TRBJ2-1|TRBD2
CASSLAGGNFEQFF
TGCGCCAGCAGCTTAGCGGGGGGGAACTTTGAGCAGTTCTTC
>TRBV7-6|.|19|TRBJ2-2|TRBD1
CASSLEITKTGENTGELFF
TGTGCCAGCAGCTTGGAGATAACCAAGACAGGGGAGAACACCGGGGAGCTGTTTTTT
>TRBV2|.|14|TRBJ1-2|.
CATEKGAGSYGYTF
TGTGCCACCGAAAAAGGGGCCGGAAGCTATGGCTACACCTTC
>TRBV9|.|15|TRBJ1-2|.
CASSVEPGANYGYTF
TGTGCCAGCAGCGTAGAGCCAGGGGCTAACTATGGCTACACCTTC
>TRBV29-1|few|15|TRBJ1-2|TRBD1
CSVRTGTGGVVGYTF
TGCAGCGTACGGACCGGGACAGGGGGCGTCGTTGGCTACACCTTC
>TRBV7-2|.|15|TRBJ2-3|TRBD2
CASSFYLAGSDTQYF
TGTGCCAGCAGCTTTTATCTAGCGGGGTCAGATACGCAGTATTTT
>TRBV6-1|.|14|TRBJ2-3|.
CASTVAGNVATQYF
TGTGCCAGCACTGTGGCGGGGAATGTAGCGACGCAGTATTTT
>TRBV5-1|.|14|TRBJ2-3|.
CASSHSSPLDTQYF
TGCGCCAGCAGCCACTCGTCGCCGTTGGATACGCAGTATTTT
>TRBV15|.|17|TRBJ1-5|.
CATSIGQGTHSNQPQHF
TGTGCCACCAGCATTGGGCAGGGGACACATAGCAATCAGCCCCAGCATTTT
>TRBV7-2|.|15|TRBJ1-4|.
CASSMSPATNEKLFF
TGTGCCAGCAGCATGAGCCCCGCAACTAATGAAAAACTGTTTTTT
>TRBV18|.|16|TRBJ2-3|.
CASSPPKGVSTDTQYF
TGTGCCAGCTCACCACCCAAGGGGGTGAGCACAGATACGCAGTATTTT
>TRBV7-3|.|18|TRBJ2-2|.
CASSLTHRGGAYTGELFF
TGTGCCAGCAGCTTAACCCACAGGGGGGGAGCCTACACCGGGGAGCTGTTTTTT
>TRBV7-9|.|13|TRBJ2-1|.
CASSLGSPGEQFF
TGTGCCAGCAGCTTAGGTAGCCCGGGAGAGCAGTTCTTC
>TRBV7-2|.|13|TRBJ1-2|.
CASSANALHGYTF
TGTGCCAGCAGCGCAAACGCCCTACATGGCTACACCTTC
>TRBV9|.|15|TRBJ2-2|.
CASSARQDNTGELFF
TGTGCCAGCAGCGCCCGACAGGACAACACCGGGGAGCTGTTTTTT
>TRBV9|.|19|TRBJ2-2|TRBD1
CASSAPTRQGSSNTGELFF
TGTGCCAGCAGCGCCCCAACCCGACAGGGTTCGTCGAACACCGGGGAGCTGTTTTTT
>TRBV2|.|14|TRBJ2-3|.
CASSIAFSTDTQYF
TGTGCCAGCAGCATAGCGTTTAGCACAGATACGCAGTATTTT
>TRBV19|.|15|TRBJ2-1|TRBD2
CASSIVGTSKAEQFF
TGTGCCAGTAGTATAGTTGGGACTAGCAAGGCTGAGCAGTTCTTC
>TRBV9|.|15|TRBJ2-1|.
CASSAYLGGSDEQFF
TGTGCCAGCAGCGCCTATCTGGGAGGTAGCGATGAGCAGTTCTTC
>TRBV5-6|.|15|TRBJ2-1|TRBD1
CASSLAGGLYNEQFF
TGTGCCAGCAGCTTGGCAGGGGGTCTTTACAATGAGCAGTTCTTC
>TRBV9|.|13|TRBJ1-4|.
CASSVGLNEKLFF
TGTGCCAGCAGCGTGGGGCTCAATGAAAAACTGTTTTTT
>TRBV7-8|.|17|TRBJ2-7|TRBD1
CASSAGTGGFNFYEQYF
TGTGCCAGCAGCGCCGGGACAGGGGGCTTTAACTTCTACGAGCAGTACTTC
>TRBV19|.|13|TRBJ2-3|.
CASSIERTDTQYF
TGTGCCAGTAGTATAGAGAGGACAGATACGCAGTATTTT
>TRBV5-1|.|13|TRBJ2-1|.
CASSLGRGNEQFF
TGCGCCAGCAGCTTGGGGCGCGGCAATGAGCAGTTCTTC
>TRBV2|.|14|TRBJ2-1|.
CASSDGLAYNEQFF
TGTGCCAGCAGTGATGGTCTAGCCTACAATGAGCAGTTCTTC
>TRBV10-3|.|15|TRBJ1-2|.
CAISESSQTLYGYTF
TGTGCCATCAGTGAGTCGAGTCAGACTCTCTATGGCTACACCTTC
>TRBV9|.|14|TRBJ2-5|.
CASSVGRGWETQYF
TGTGCCAGCAGCGTCGGCAGGGGTTGGGAGACCCAGTACTTC